The TCR beta chain under discussion was sequenced for a study of blood T cells in healthy people across ages. Findings and caveats of the study: Age advanced and TCR beta diversity per million T cells fell, roughly linearly.

A sample-barcoded 5' primer and a J-beta primer mix were used in a second PCR of roughly 7 to 12 cycles. One entry per CDR3 protein, called by TCRdb with MiXCR from the 5' RACE reads. The table lists 1.5 million to 2 million distinct CDR3 sequences, just under 50% of them singletons. The CDR3 has 13 amino acids. V lost 2 bases and J 0 bases, leaving 5 bases between the germline ends. Germline values: CDR1 DFQATT, CDR2 SNEGSKA (reference sequence). A remark on this clonotype: Antigen specificity is unknown.

The J gene is TRBJ2-4, the V gene TRBV20-1, with unresolved D. Sequencing was done on a sample of blood. The sequence came from a woman in her thirties or forties in good health. Here the CDR3 DNA reads TGCAGTGCTAGAAGGGTAGCCAAAAACATTCAGTACTTC. Translating it yields CSARRVAKNIQYF.